This TCR beta chain originates from a study of blood T cell repertoires in COVID-19. The wider study: In each case, the material was cDNA or gDNA derived from T cells, B-cell-depleted T cells, or PBMCs.

The germline V gene encodes CDR1 LNHDA and CDR2 SQIVND (reference sequence). The CDR3 is 15 amino acids. With V trimmed by 4 bases and J by 4 bases, 3 bases remained unmatched. The age range of participants was about 18 to 89 years, with residence in some 25 US areas. Cohorts were determined from participant-reported clinical history. Original methodology: Cell counts per sample came from amplifying reference gene primers. Profiled with immunoSEQ multiplex PCR; TCRdb holds only in-frame clones, not every one. V and J calls and clone size are given by that table; D and trimming were obtained from the DNA. The table includes fewer than 350,000 clones, around 87% detected once.

V is TRBV19 and J is TRBJ2-1, with TRBD2 matching 11 bases. The sequenced sample consisted of PBMCs or T cells enriched from blood (not recorded which). This TCR was sampled from a woman aged 18 to 35 with acute COVID-19. Here the CDR3 reads CASSRLAGGYNEQFF. The CDR3, as DNA: TGTGCCAGTAGTAGGCTAGCGGGAGGTTACAATGAGCAGTTCTTC.